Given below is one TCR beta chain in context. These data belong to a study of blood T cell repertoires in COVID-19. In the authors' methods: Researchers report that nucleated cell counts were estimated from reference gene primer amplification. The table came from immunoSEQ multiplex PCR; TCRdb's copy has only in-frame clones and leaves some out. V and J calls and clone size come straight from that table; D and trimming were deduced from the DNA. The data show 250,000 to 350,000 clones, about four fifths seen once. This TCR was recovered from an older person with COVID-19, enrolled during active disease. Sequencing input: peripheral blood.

The CDR3 DNA sequence: TGTGCCAGCTCCCAACAGGGGCCGAGCTCCTACAATGAGCAGTTCTTC. Translated, it gives CASSQQGPSSYNEQFF. The chain recombines TRBV18 with TRBJ2-1; 7 positions match TRBD1. The CDR3 extends over 16 amino acids. Trimming cost V 6 bases and J 0 bases; bases outside gene matches: 8. In germline, CDR1 is KGHSH, CDR2 LQKENI.